This T cell receptor beta chain is from a study of T cell changes during pregnancy in multiple sclerosis. Unmatched junction bases numbered 11, after V lost 3 bases and J lost 5 bases. Germline assignment: CDR1 KGHSH and CDR2 LQKENI. The length of the CDR3 is 17 residues. Measured with immunoSEQ multiplex PCR; TCRdb has only the in-frame clones, and not every one. The top ten hold about 2.5% of the sample, which has about 76,000 clones, 93% seen once. The chain has TRBV18 and TRBJ2-3; 10 bases are a match to TRBD2. The TCR originated in a female donor with multiple sclerosis, enrolled in a pregnancy study. This sample comprised peripheral blood, obtained in the second trimester of pregnancy. CDR3 bases: TGTGCCAGCTCACCTCGCCGACTAGCGGGCCTCGAAGATACGCAGTATTTT. This sequence encodes CASSPRRLAGLEDTQYF. Variable domain in full (rest from reference TRBV18 and TRBJ2-3): NAGVMQNPRHLVRRRGQEARLRCSPMKGHSHVYWYRQLPEEGLKFMVYLQKENIIDESGMPKERFSAEFPKEGPSILRIQQVVRGDSAAYFCASSPRRLAGLEDTQYFGPGTRLTVL.